Below are 19 T cell receptor beta chains sequenced from a single sample in a study of response to subunit inactivated influenza vaccine. TCRdb recomputed calls from the RT-PCR reads with MiXCR, one row per CDR3 protein. The table has 860,000 or so distinct CDR3 sequences, 21% seen once. This sample comprised PBMCs from blood, obtained more than 4 days after vaccination. The source of these receptors is a man aged 45-65 years who received an inactivated influenza vaccine.

CDR3 sequence (DNA): TGTGCCAGCAGTGATCGCAACAGGTTCGAGCAGTACTTC. The encoded protein is CASSDRNRFEQYF. The V call is TRBV25-1, the J call TRBJ2-7, with D perhaps matching TRBD1 (5 bases). This CDR3 is 13 amino acids long. Germline V CDR1 and CDR2: MGHDK, SYGVNS. Trimming left V 3 bases short and J 6 bases short, with 12 bases between.

This rearrangement joins TRBV28 to TRBJ1-5; D remains unclear. This CDR3 has 14 residues. CDR1 is MDHEN, CDR2 SYDVKM, per germline. The germline V and J ends were trimmed by 7 bases and 1 base, with 11 bases remaining between them. The CDR3 region has the DNA TGTGCCAGCATACGAATTGGAAGCAATCAGCCCCAGCATTTT. Its translation: CASIRIGSNQPQHF.

J is TRBJ2-3 and V is TRBV5-1; 11 nucleotides line up with TRBD2. The CDR3 runs to 15 residues. Trimming removed 4 bases from V and 2 bases from J; junction bases left unmatched: 3. Germline V gene data show CDR1 as SGHRS and CDR2 as YFSETQ. CDR3 sequence reads: CASSKGLADTDTQYF. Written as DNA, the CDR3 is TGCGCCAGCAGCAAGGGACTAGCGGACACAGATACGCAGTATTTT.

The chain links TRBV5-6 to TRBJ2-1, with a tentative D call TRBD2 (6 bases). Germline V gene lookup returns CDR1 SGHDT and CDR2 YYEEEE. With 5 bases removed from V and 9 bases from J, the gap between germline ends came to 12 bases. The CDR3 loop spans 12 amino acids. DNA of the CDR3: TGTGCCAGCAGGCGGGGCGGGATTGAGCAGTTCTTC. This gives the protein CASRRGGIEQFF.

There are a few counts of this clonotype. The rearrangement links TRBV7-9 to TRBJ2-1, with D maybe TRBD2 (5 bases). The V gene's germline CDR1 is SEHNR and CDR2 FQNEAQ (reference sequence). The length of the CDR3 is 15 residues. Trimming left V 5 bases short and J 6 bases short, with 17 bases between. Written as DNA, the CDR3 is TGTGCCAGCAGCCCACGGGGATACCAGAGCAATGAGCAGTTCTTC. Translated, it gives CASSPRGYQSNEQFF.

This clonotype came up a few times. The rearrangement uses TRBV7-8 and TRBJ1-3, with TRBD1 identical over 10 bases. CDR1 and CDR2 from the germline V gene are SGHVS and FQNEAQ. The CDR3 length is 16 residues. The trim removed 8 bases at V and 3 bases at J, leaving 10 bases unmatched. Here the CDR3 DNA reads TGTGCCAGCTCCCTTGACGGGACAGGGGTTGGAAACACCATATATTTT. Encoded protein: CASSLDGTGVGNTIYF. Based on the CDR3 plus reference TRBV7-8 and TRBJ1-3, the full variable domain is GAGVSQSPRYKVAKRGQDVALRCDPISGHVSLFWYQQALGQGPEFLTYFQNEAQLDKSGLPSDRFFAERPEGSVSTLKIQRTQQEDSAVYLCASSLDGTGVGNTIYFGEGSWLTVV.

The gene calls are TRBV18 and TRBJ2-7, with D possibly TRBD1 on 5 matching bases. The CDR3 extends over 14 amino acids. V dropped 2 bases and J dropped 3 bases, with 11 bases sitting between them. CDR1 is KGHSH and CDR2 is LQKENI in the germline V gene. The CDR3 sequence: CASSPRDSGYEQYF. DNA of the CDR3: TGTGCCAGCTCACCAAGAGACAGTGGCTACGAGCAGTACTTC. Filled out from reference TRBV18 and TRBJ2-7, the complete variable domain reads NAGVMQNPRHLVRRRGQEARLRCSPMKGHSHVYWYRQLPEEGLKFMVYLQKENIIDESGMPKERFSAEFPKEGPSILRIQQVVRGDSAAYFCASSPRDSGYEQYFGPGTRLTVT.

The table lists this clonotype with many counts. This chain links TRBV6-5 with TRBJ1-4; TRBD1 might be the D (6 bases). V was pared by 2 bases and J by 7 bases, with 14 bases between. The germline CDR1 and CDR2 sequences are MNHEY and SVGAGI. The CDR3 spans 15 residues. CDR3 amino acids: CASSYMGGIGEKLFF. The CDR3 DNA reads TGTGCCAGCAGTTACATGGGGGGCATCGGTGAAAAACTGTTTTTT.

The chain has TRBV7-9 and TRBJ1-1; a weak D match, TRBD1 (6 bases). CDR1 is SEHNR, CDR2 FQNEAQ, per germline (reference sequence). The CDR3 loop spans 16 amino acids. Trimming removed 5 bases from V and 0 bases from J, with 16 bases in between. CDR3: CASSRTGLGMNTEAFF. The CDR3 bases are TGTGCCAGCAGCCGAACAGGGCTTGGGATGAACACTGAAGCTTTCTTT.

V gene TRBV29-1 combines with J gene TRBJ2-7; a weak D match, TRBD1 (5 bases). CDR3 length equals 13 residues. The germline V gene has CDR1 SQVTM and CDR2 ANQGSEA. V dropped 2 bases and J dropped 3 bases, with 11 bases sitting between them. The CDR3 sequence is CSVETGSNYEQYF. For the CDR3, the DNA is TGCAGCGTTGAAACAGGATCCAACTACGAGCAGTACTTC.

The V call is TRBV20-1, the J call TRBJ2-2; D not certain. Between the trimmed V and J ends, which lost 7 bases and 5 bases, there was a span of 14 bases. Looked up from germline, CDR1 is DFQATT and CDR2 is SNEGSKA (reference sequence). The CDR3 contains 13 residues. CDR3 sequence (DNA): TGCAGTGATCGCCGGGCTGGAACCGGGGAGCTGTTTTTT. It encodes CSDRRAGTGELFF.

The rearrangement joins TRBV10-3 to TRBJ1-3; weak D call: TRBD1 (5 bases). This CDR3 has 15 residues. Germline loops: CDR1 ENHRY, CDR2 SYGVKD. V lost 3 bases to trimming and J lost 4 bases, with 13 bases between them. CDR3 protein: CAISDWTTGGNTIYF. Written as DNA, the CDR3 is TGTGCCATCAGTGATTGGACAACTGGGGGAAACACCATATATTTT.

This clonotype was detected a few times. This chain connects TRBV20-1 to TRBJ1-4; tentative D call: TRBD1 (5 bases). Germline loops: CDR1 DFQATT, CDR2 SNEGSKA (reference sequence). With 6 bases removed from V and 0 bases from J, the gap between germline ends came to 8 bases. The CDR3 spans 13 residues. The CDR3 is CSAQGATNEKLFF. The DNA of the CDR3 is TGCAGTGCCCAGGGTGCAACTAATGAAAAACTGTTTTTT.

The V call is TRBV6-2 or TRBV6-3, the J call TRBJ2-1; 8 bases fit TRBD2. The V gene end was trimmed by 0 bases and the J gene end by 6 bases; junction bases not matched to a gene: 7. The CDR3 totals 16 residues. The germline gives CDR1 MNHEY, CDR2 SVGEGT. CDR3 region: CASSYSKREWGNEQFF. The CDR3 DNA is TGTGCCAGCAGTTACTCGAAGCGGGAGTGGGGCAATGAGCAGTTCTTC.

This clonotype appeared a few times. The V and J genes are TRBV2 and TRBJ2-7, with D perhaps matching TRBD1 or TRBD2 (5 bases each). The CDR3 loop spans 17 amino acids. V lost 1 base, J lost 6 bases, and 22 bases lay in between. CDR1 is SNHLY and CDR2 is FYNNEI in the germline V gene. CDR3 bases: TGTGCCAGCAGTGAAGTGCCGGGGCCCTCAGGTGATGGCGAGCAGTACTTC. Translated: CASSEVPGPSGDGEQYF.

The V gene is TRBV6-1, the J gene TRBJ2-7; D is uncertain. CDR1 MNHNS and CDR2 SASEGT come from the germline V gene. Trimming pared 6 bases from V and 4 bases from J, leaving 19 bases between. The CDR3 covers 15 residues. CDR3 amino acids: CASSRTLNRGYEQYF. CDR3 coding DNA: TGTGCCAGCAGCCGCACATTAAATCGCGGTTACGAGCAGTACTTC.

The V and J genes are TRBV7-8 and TRBJ2-7; 9 bases align to TRBD2. The CDR3 covers 18 residues. With V trimmed by 6 bases and J by 0 bases, 15 bases remained unmatched. Germline V CDR1 and CDR2: SGHVS, FQNEAQ. The DNA for the CDR3 is TGTGCCAGCAGTTCTAGCCGGCCTAGCGGGGCCGTCTCCTACGAGCAGTACTTC. Translated, it gives CASSSSRPSGAVSYEQYF.

The V and J genes are TRBV5-1 and TRBJ2-7; 7 bases are a match to TRBD1. This CDR3 comprises 16 residues. The germline gives CDR1 SGHRS, CDR2 YFSETQ. V gave up 4 bases and J gave up 1 base; unmatched junction bases: 11. CDR3 residues: CASSGVDRVRSYEQYF. DNA of the CDR3: TGCGCCAGCAGCGGTGTCGACAGGGTGAGGTCCTACGAGCAGTACTTC.

The chain couples TRBV6-2 or TRBV6-3 to TRBJ2-1; TRBD1 aligns across 11 bases. J lost 9 bases, V lost 6 bases, and 7 bases had no gene match. The CDR3 is 14 amino acids. The V gene's germline CDR1 is MNHEY and CDR2 SVGEGT. CDR3 in DNA: TGTGCCAGCAGATCCCGGGACAGGGGGACTGAGCAGTTCTTC. It encodes CASRSRDRGTEQFF.